The clone carrying this T cell receptor beta chain is large. Assay used: immunoSEQ multiplex PCR; TCRdb lists only in-frame clones, some missing. Here the sample spans about 15,000 clones, 70% to 80% being singletons. The sample is drawn from a study of OX40 agonist ivuxolimab in advanced cancers. CDR1 and CDR2 from the germline V gene are SNHLY and FYNNEI. Trimming cost V 6 bases and J 2 bases; bases outside gene matches: 4. The CDR3 covers 15 residues. The input for sequencing was CD4+ or CD8+ T cells sorted from blood, taken in a trial of the OX40 agonist ivuxolimab. The chain uses TRBV2 and TRBJ2-6, with TRBD1 matching over 7 bases. The TCR was taken from an adult with an advanced solid tumor such as melanoma, head and neck, liver or kidney cancer. In DNA form, the CDR3 reads TGTGCCAGCAGGGAGACAGGGACTGGGGCCAACGTCCTGACTTTC. Protein product: CASRETGTGANVLTF.